A single sample is the source of the 5 T cell receptor beta chains below, sequenced in a study of Graves' ophthalmopathy and Graves' hyperthyroidism. Investigators amplified TCR beta CDR3 regions from RNA transcripts. First-round RT-PCR employed HTBI primers, with a second-round multiplex PCR after it. TCRdb reprocessed the multiplex PCR reads with MiXCR, giving one entry per CDR3 protein. The data show 150,000 to 200,000 distinct CDR3 sequences, around two fifths seen once. The source material was peripheral blood. The receptors were gathered from a man between 25 and 39 years old with Graves' ophthalmopathy.

This clonotype was recorded at least ten times. A junction boundary mismatches the germline segment, possibly from a read error. The rearrangement joins TRBV12-3 or TRBV12-4 to TRBJ2-5, with D uncertain. This CDR3 is 13 amino acids long. The CDR3 DNA sequence: TGTGCCAGCAGCCCATACAGTCAAGAAACCCAGTACTTC. This codes for CASSPYSQETQYF.

This clonotype occurred a few times. V is TRBV28 and J is TRBJ1-2; D is undetermined. The germline CDR1 and CDR2 sequences are MDHEN and SYDVKM. V lost 3 bases and J 3 bases, leaving 11 bases between the germline ends. This CDR3 spans 14 amino acids. The CDR3 reads CASSFPKTYYGYTF. Here the CDR3 DNA reads TGTGCCAGCAGTTTCCCTAAGACTTACTATGGCTACACCTTC.

At least ten counts were recorded for this clonotype. The chain is built from TRBV4-3 and TRBJ1-1; D call uncertain. The CDR3 spans 14 residues. CDR1 and CDR2 (germline): LGHNA, YSLEER. The V and J ends lost 1 base and 7 bases respectively, with 13 bases between them. Here the CDR3 reads CASSQGPAGVEAFF. The CDR3 bases are TGCGCCAGCAGCCAAGGTCCGGCCGGGGTTGAAGCTTTCTTT.

This clonotype was counted many times. V gene TRBV12-3 or TRBV12-4 combines with J gene TRBJ2-7; 8 bases agree with TRBD1. This CDR3 is built from 16 residues. The ends lost 0 bases at V and 2 bases at J; junction bases unmatched: 6. Here the CDR3 DNA reads TGTGCCAGCAGTTTAGCGCGCGGACAGGGAACCTACGAGCAGTACTTC. Translation gives CASSLARGQGTYEQYF.

This clonotype was seen at least ten times. J is TRBJ1-1 and V is TRBV6-5; maybe TRBD1 (6 bases). Germline lookup yields CDR1 MNHEY and CDR2 SVGAGI. This CDR3 contains 13 residues. With 2 bases removed from V and 5 bases from J, the gap between germline ends came to 9 bases. The CDR3 DNA sequence: TGTGCCAGCAGTTACAAACAGGGAACTGAAGCTTTCTTT. It encodes CASSYKQGTEAFF.